The T cell receptor beta chain under discussion was sequenced for a study of T cell responses to AZD1222 COVID-19 vaccine. This table comes from immunoSEQ multiplex PCR, and its TCRdb copy is limited to in-frame clones, with some not included. The sample includes about 140,000 clones, about 88% of them seen just once. The V gene lost 0 bases and the J gene lost 3 bases, with 8 bases spanning the gap. The germline CDR1 and CDR2 sequences are SEHNR and FQNEAQ (reference sequence). The CDR3 is made up of 14 amino acids. V gene TRBV7-9 combines with J gene TRBJ1-2; D ambiguous. This sequence originates from an adult in good health. This material consisted of peripheral blood, taken on day 0 of AZD1222 vaccination. The CDR3 loop is CASSLATDYYGYTF. The DNA of the CDR3 is TGTGCCAGCAGCTTAGCTACAGACTACTATGGCTACACCTTC.